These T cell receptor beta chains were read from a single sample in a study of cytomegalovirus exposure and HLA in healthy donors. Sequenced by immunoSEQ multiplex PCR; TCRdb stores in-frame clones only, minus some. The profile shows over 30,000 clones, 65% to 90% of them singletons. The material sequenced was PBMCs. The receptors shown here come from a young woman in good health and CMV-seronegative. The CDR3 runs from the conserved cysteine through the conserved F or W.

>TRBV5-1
CASSSAGGYNEQFF
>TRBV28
CASSFAGQASYEQYF
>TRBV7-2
CASSLAGTGWDEQFF
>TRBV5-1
CASSLLPRDSGVAFF
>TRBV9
CASSPKDSGVPYEQYF
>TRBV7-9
CASSLWVGSSHEQYF
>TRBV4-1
CASSQVGVSPLHF
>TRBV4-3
CASSPALGRDEQFF
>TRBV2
CASSRDRPANYGYTF
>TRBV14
CASSQGSVYNEQFF
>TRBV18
CASSPLYSNQPQHF
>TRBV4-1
CASSQARTGGMNTEAFF
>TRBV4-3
CASSQDIQGSYNEQFF
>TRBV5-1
CASSLASVYEQYF
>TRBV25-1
CASQGGLAEGEQYF
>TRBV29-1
CSVVVTVDSPLHF
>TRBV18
CASSPPLAGYNEQFF
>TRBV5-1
CASSLAGDRGTQYF
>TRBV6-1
CASMRDLNTGELFF
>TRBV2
CASSVRMENSPLHF
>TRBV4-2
CASSHPDSSTYNEQFF
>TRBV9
CASSAGGTDTQYF
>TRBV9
CASSVDAVQGRKGTQYF
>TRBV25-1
CASSLRGSYSSYNEQFF
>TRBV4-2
CASSQEGGQNYGYPF
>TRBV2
CASNALGAEYGYTF
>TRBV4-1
CASSQDLQGTQPQHF
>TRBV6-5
CASRTTVGLDTF
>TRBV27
CASSPMGQAPAFF
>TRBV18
CASSPGQGLVGNQPQHF
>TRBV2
CASSVGGYTDTQYF
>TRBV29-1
CSVGGGGAGELFF
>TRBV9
CASSVGGTGYEQYF
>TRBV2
CASRGRRGQPQNF
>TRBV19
CASSIDPYFRETEQFF
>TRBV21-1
CASSIRTGKQDNEQFF
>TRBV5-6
CASALRGLAQHEQYF
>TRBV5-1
CASSSRQGHEQYF
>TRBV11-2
CASSLDLGGTDTQYF
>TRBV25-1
CASRAPTYEQYF
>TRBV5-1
CASSLGLAGGQSGAEQFF
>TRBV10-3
CAIRLSASTDTQYF
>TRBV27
CASSLTGTGVGKLFF
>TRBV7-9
CASSLAPYEQYF
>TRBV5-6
CASSSITSPTGELFF
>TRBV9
CASSVIEAGGPGTDTQYF
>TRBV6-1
CASTQGVQGNQPQHF
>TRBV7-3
CASSPIIGDEQLF
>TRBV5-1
CASSVGQGNGYTF
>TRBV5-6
CASSLEQGALPGNTIYF